This entry lists 5 T cell receptor beta chains sequenced from one sample in a study of T-cell memory formation after mild COVID-19. One entry per CDR3 protein, called by TCRdb with MiXCR from the 5' RACE reads. Here the sample spans about 430,000 distinct CDR3 sequences, approximately 25% being singletons. Sequencing was performed on PBMCs or a T cell subset sorted from them (not recorded which). The receptors shown here come from an adult woman who had mild COVID-19 (a few samples of this study predate the infection). Cell type and time point are not known.

This clonotype was found many times. The V and J genes are TRBV7-9 and TRBJ1-2; 9 positions match TRBD1. After removal of 5 bases from V and 9 bases from J, the junction contained 10 bases not matched to a gene. Germline CDR1 reads SEHNR; CDR2 reads FQNEAQ (reference sequence). The CDR3 totals 14 residues. The DNA for the CDR3 is TGTGCCAGCAGCCCCAGGGACAGGGAAAGGAGCTACACCTTC. It is translated as CASSPRDRERSYTF. The whole variable domain, remainder taken from reference TRBV7-9 and TRBJ1-2, is DTGVSQNPRHKITKRGQNVTFRCDPISEHNRLYWYRQTLGQGPEFLTYFQNEAQLEKSRLLSDRFSAERPKGSFSTLEIQRTEQGDSAMYLCASSPRDRERSYTFGSGTRLTVV.

There are a few counts of this clonotype. The genes are TRBV18 and TRBJ1-1, with unresolved D. V was clipped by 3 bases and J by 11 bases, with 10 bases between them. Germline-derived CDR1 and CDR2 are KGHSH and LQKENI. This CDR3 has 11 amino acids. In DNA, the CDR3 is TGTGCCAGCTCACCGACTGGTGAGGCTTTCTTT. Protein: CASSPTGEAFF.

The chain combines TRBV12-5 with TRBJ1-1; D remains ambiguous. V was trimmed by 3 bases and J by 1 base, leaving 15 bases between them. Germline CDR1 LGHNT, CDR2 FRNRAP. The CDR3 sequence is 16 residues long. CDR3 loop: CASGFSTFLTNTEAFF. CDR3 sequence (DNA): TGTGCTAGTGGTTTCAGTACCTTCCTTACGAACACTGAAGCTTTCTTT.

The sample holds a few counts of this clonotype. This rearrangement joins TRBV7-3 to TRBJ2-2, with 7 nucleotides matching TRBD1. The CDR3 covers 14 residues. Germline V CDR1 and CDR2: SGHTA, FQGTGA. J lost 6 bases, V lost 5 bases, and 6 bases had no gene match. The CDR3 sequence: CASSTGTAPGELFF. For the CDR3, the DNA is TGTGCCAGCAGCACCGGGACAGCCCCCGGGGAGCTGTTTTTT. Full variable domain (missing parts from reference TRBV7-3 and TRBJ2-2): GAGVSQTPSNKVTEKGKYVELRCDPISGHTALYWYRQSLGQGPEFLIYFQGTGAADDSGLPNDRFFAVRPEGSVSTLKIQRTERGDSAVYLCASSTGTAPGELFFGEGSRLTVL.

This chain joins TRBV7-9 and TRBJ2-3, with TRBD2 matching 14 bases. The CDR3 has 16 amino acids. The trim removed 5 bases at V and 1 base at J, leaving 2 bases unmatched. Germline V gene sequence: CDR1 SEHNR, CDR2 FQNEAQ (reference sequence). The CDR3 loop reads CASSVTSGGGTDTQYF. The CDR3 bases are TGTGCCAGCAGCGTGACTAGCGGGGGGGGCACAGATACGCAGTATTTT.